This TCR beta chain was documented in a study of CD8 T cells in Susac syndrome. Purification of the CD8+ and CD4+ T cells relied on negative isolation, and TEMRA cells underwent FACS enrichment. Findings and caveats of the study: Clonal expansion was missing from Susac syndrome CD4+ T cell repertoires.

Reverse transcription of roughly 0.5 to 1 ug RNA used random hexamers. TCR beta CDR3 was amplified by immunoSEQ covering 54 Vbeta and 13 Jbeta. TCRdb called the immunoSEQ multiplex PCR reads again in MiXCR, with one record for every CDR3 protein. The data contain 150,000 to 200,000 distinct CDR3 sequences, roughly 94% of them singletons. In this sample, this clonotype turned up once. Its antigen is unidentified. The sample comprised CD4+ T cells from PBMCs. The receptor was isolated from a human donor with Susac syndrome.

CDR3 residues: CSAPPAGGIGEQYF. The CDR3 bases are TGCAGTGCTCCCCCCGCGGGAGGAATTGGCGAGCAGTACTTC. J is TRBJ2-7 and V is TRBV20-1; 8 nucleotides agree with TRBD2. Germline CDR1 DFQATT, CDR2 SNEGSKA (reference sequence). After removal of 5 bases from V and 6 bases from J, the junction contained 12 bases not matched to a gene. The CDR3 spans 14 residues.